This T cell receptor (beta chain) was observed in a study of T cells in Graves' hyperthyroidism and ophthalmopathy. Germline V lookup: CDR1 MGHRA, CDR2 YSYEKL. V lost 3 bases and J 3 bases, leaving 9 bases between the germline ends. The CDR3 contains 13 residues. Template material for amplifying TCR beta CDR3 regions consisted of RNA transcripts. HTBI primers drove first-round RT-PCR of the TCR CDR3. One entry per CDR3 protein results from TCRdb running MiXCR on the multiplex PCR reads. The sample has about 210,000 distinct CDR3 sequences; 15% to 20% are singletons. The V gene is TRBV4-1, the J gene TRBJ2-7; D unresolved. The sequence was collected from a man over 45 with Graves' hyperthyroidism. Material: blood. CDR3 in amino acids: CASSHTASYEQYF. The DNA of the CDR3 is TGCGCCAGCAGCCATACCGCAAGCTACGAGCAGTACTTC.